This entry lists 22 T cell receptor beta chains sequenced from one sample in a study of long-term antiretroviral therapy in people with HIV. The assay, immunoSEQ v3.0, was run at survey level. Profiled with immunoSEQ multiplex PCR; TCRdb holds only in-frame clones, not every one. The sample holds around 24,000 clones, around four fifths seen once. The source material was unsorted PBMCs, sampled 0.4 years after starting antiretroviral therapy. The receptors here all came from a man aged 50 to 60 with HIV.

This chain connects TRBV7-9 to TRBJ1-2; D remains unclear. Germline loops: CDR1 SEHNR, CDR2 FQNEAQ (reference sequence). V lost 4 bases and J lost 5, with 11 bases in between. This CDR3 has 13 amino acids. DNA for the CDR3: TGTGCCAGCAGCTCAAGCGGGTTTTATGGCTACACCTTC. This codes for CASSSSGFYGYTF. The variable domain in full, completed from reference TRBV7-9 and TRBJ1-2, reads DTGVSQNPRHKITKRGQNVTFRCDPISEHNRLYWYRQTLGQGPEFLTYFQNEAQLEKSRLLSDRFSAERPKGSFSTLEIQRTEQGDSAMYLCASSSSGFYGYTFGSGTRLTVV.

The V call is TRBV28, the J call TRBJ2-5, with 7 bases identical to TRBD1. The J call is doubtful: the DNA matches TRBJ2-7 better. CDR1 MDHEN and CDR2 SYDVKM come from the germline V gene. This CDR3 has 14 amino acids. The CDR3 DNA sequence: TGTGCCAGCAGTCCGACAGGGAACGCCTACGAGCAGTACTTC. Residues: CASSPTGNAYEQYF.

CDR3 DNA: TGTGCCAGCAGCTTAGGGGTGGCAGGGATTTCTATGGGCTACACCTTC. Encoded protein: CASSLGVAGISMGYTF. The chain uses TRBV7-2 and TRBJ1-2, with D tentatively TRBD1 (5 bases). The CDR3 sequence is 16 residues long. Per germline, CDR1 SGHTA and CDR2 FQGNSA. The V gene lost 1 base and the J gene lost 8 bases, with 20 bases spanning the gap.

J is TRBJ1-4 and V is TRBV6-5, with a tentative D call TRBD1 (6 bases). CDR1 is MNHEY, CDR2 SVGAGI, per germline. Trimming took 4 bases from V and 7 from J, leaving 16 bases between them. The CDR3 length is 15 residues. The CDR3 loop reads CASSSTQGNTEKLFF. DNA for the CDR3: TGTGCCAGCAGTTCCACACAGGGAAATACTGAAAAACTGTTTTTT.

This chain connects TRBV19 to TRBJ1-1, with TRBD1 matching 7 bases. Losses at the gene ends were 5 bases for V and 3 bases for J; bases not matched to a gene: 6. The CDR3 contains 14 residues. CDR1 LNHDA and CDR2 SQIVND come from the germline V gene (reference sequence). The CDR3 DNA follows: TGTGCCAGTAGTTACAGGGGTACTGACACTGAAGCTTTCTTT. Translated: CASSYRGTDTEAFF.

The genes are TRBV6-5 and TRBJ2-3; D unresolved. Germline V gene sequence: CDR1 MNHEY, CDR2 SVGAGI. V was cut by 6 bases and J by 3 bases, with 10 bases left in between. The CDR3 spans 13 residues. The DNA of the CDR3 is TGTGCCAGCAGACCAGACCAGACAGATACGCAGTATTTT. Its protein is CASRPDQTDTQYF.

This chain uses TRBV4-1 with TRBJ1-5; D may be TRBD1 (6 bases). CDR3 length: 16 residues. Trimming took 4 bases from V and 3 from J, leaving 16 bases between them. Germline V gives CDR1 MGHRA, CDR2 YSYEKL. CDR3 sequence reads: CASSRIPDSYNQPQHF. The CDR3 DNA is TGCGCCAGCAGCCGGATCCCGGACAGTTACAATCAGCCCCAGCATTTT.

The chain joins TRBV9 to TRBJ1-6, with 7 nucleotides matching TRBD1. Germline CDR1 reads SGDLS; CDR2 reads YYNGEE. The CDR3 totals 19 residues. The V segment lost 3 bases and the J segment 10 bases; nucleotides outside the gene matches: 22. CDR3 protein: CASSGQLLRLTGNVSPLHF. The CDR3 region has the DNA TGTGCCAGCAGCGGTCAGCTCCTTAGATTGACAGGGAATGTCTCACCCCTCCACTTT.

J is TRBJ1-1 and V is TRBV7-9; a weak D match, TRBD1 (6 bases). Germline values: CDR1 SEHNR, CDR2 FQNEAQ (reference sequence). The V and J ends lost 5 bases and 4 bases respectively, with 20 bases between them. This CDR3 is 16 amino acids long. CDR3 bases: TGTGCCAGCAGCCTTTACGCATCCAGGGGAGGCACTGAAGCTTTCTTT. It encodes CASSLYASRGGTEAFF.

V is TRBV6-1 and J is TRBJ2-2, with D hard to call. V was pared by 7 bases and J by 7 bases, with 10 bases between. Germline lookup yields CDR1 MNHNS and CDR2 SASEGT. The CDR3 covers 12 residues. CDR3 region: CASTLEGGELFF. Written as DNA, the CDR3 is TGTGCCAGCACCTTGGAAGGCGGGGAGCTGTTTTTT.

The V call is TRBV2, the J call TRBJ1-5; 7 nucleotides align to TRBD1. The CDR3 length is 14 residues. V was clipped by 4 bases and J by 5 bases; unmatched bases: 5. The germline V gene has CDR1 SNHLY and CDR2 FYNNEI. The CDR3 sequence: CASSGQGAHQPQHF. The CDR3 DNA sequence: TGTGCCAGCAGTGGACAGGGAGCCCATCAGCCCCAGCATTTT.

This clone appeared a few times. V usage is TRBV19 and J usage is TRBJ1-6; D gene uncertain. Trimming pared 11 bases from V and 7 bases from J, leaving 15 bases between. The CDR3 runs 13 residues. Germline V gene lookup returns CDR1 LNHDA and CDR2 SQIVND (reference sequence). CDR3 loop: CASGEGWNSPLHF. Written as DNA, the CDR3 is TGTGCCTCTGGCGAGGGATGGAATTCACCCCTCCACTTT. The full variable domain, completed using reference TRBV19 and TRBJ1-6, is DGGITQSPKYLFRKEGQNVTLSCEQNLNHDAMYWYRQDPGQGLRLIYYSQIVNDFQKGDIAEGYSVSREKKESFPLTVTSAQKNPTAFYLCASGEGWNSPLHFGNGTRLTVT.

The chain couples TRBV4-3 to TRBJ2-2; 9 nucleotides agree with TRBD2. The length of the CDR3 is 18 residues. Germline V CDR1 and CDR2: LGHNA, YSLEER. V shed 1 base and J 5 bases; nucleotides not matched to a gene: 11. CDR3 DNA sequence: TGCGCCAGCAGCCAAGCTCCTGTAGCGGGGGATTATACCGGGGAGCTGTTTTTT. This sequence encodes CASSQAPVAGDYTGELFF.

V and J are TRBV10-1 and TRBJ1-3; unclear D gene. The germline V gene encodes CDR1 WNHNN and CDR2 SYGVQD (reference sequence). Trimming took off 6 bases at V and 1 base at J, with 13 bases between the two ends. The CDR3 contains 15 residues. The chain's CDR3 is CASSPGLSSGNTIYF. The CDR3 nucleotides read TGCGCCAGCAGCCCTGGACTGTCGTCTGGAAACACCATATATTTT.

This clone appeared a few times. CDR3 amino acids: CASSLPDGSGTQYF. Written as DNA, the CDR3 is TGTGCCAGCAGCCTACCGGACGGCTCCGGGACCCAGTACTTC. The rearrangement joins TRBV5-4 to TRBJ2-5; D is unresolved. Trimming stripped 4 bases from V and 7 bases from J, with 17 bases between. The CDR3 sequence is 14 residues long. Germline V gives CDR1 SGHNT, CDR2 YYREEE (reference sequence).

In this sample, this clone turned up once. The chain couples TRBV30 to TRBJ1-1; D is undetermined. The CDR3 has 15 amino acids. Germline V gene sequence: CDR1 GTSNPN, CDR2 SVGIG (reference sequence). The V and J ends lost 2 bases and 5 bases respectively, with 18 bases between them. The CDR3: CAWSFLDPWDTEAFF. The CDR3 DNA reads as TGTGCCTGGAGTTTTTTGGACCCTTGGGATACTGAAGCTTTCTTT.

The chain employs TRBV10-2 and TRBJ2-7; D is tentatively TRBD1 or TRBD2 (5 bases each). CDR3 size: 17 residues. Trimming left V 3 bases short and J 0 bases short, with 18 bases between. Germline V lookup: CDR1 WSHSY, CDR2 SAAADI. In nucleotides, the CDR3 is TGCGCCAGCAGTGACTCTTATACGGGACGGAGCTCCTACGAGCAGTACTTC. This sequence encodes CASSDSYTGRSSYEQYF.

The chain is built from TRBV5-6 and TRBJ1-1, with 7 bases matching TRBD1. The V and J ends lost 4 bases and 0 bases, in that order; junction bases with no gene match: 12. This CDR3 is built from 17 residues. Germline CDR1 is SGHDT and CDR2 is YYEEEE. The CDR3 DNA is TGTGCCAGCAGCCCTCAGGGTTGGAGGGGGCTGAACACTGAAGCTTTCTTT. This encodes CASSPQGWRGLNTEAFF.

The rearrangement links TRBV30 to TRBJ1-2; 10 bases are a match to TRBD1. Germline V gene sequence: CDR1 GTSNPN, CDR2 SVGIG (reference sequence). The length of the CDR3 is 14 residues. Losses at the gene ends were 5 bases for V and 1 base for J; bases not matched to a gene: 4. Here the CDR3 reads CAWDRGRHNYGYTF. The DNA of the CDR3 is TGTGCCTGGGACAGGGGGCGCCATAACTATGGCTACACCTTC.

The chain carries TRBV9 and TRBJ2-1; TRBD1 or TRBD2 may be the D gene (5 bases each). Trimming took 3 bases from V and 11 from J, leaving 12 bases between them. Looked up from germline, CDR1 is SGDLS and CDR2 is YYNGEE. The CDR3 spans 12 residues. This CDR3 reads CASSGGEQKQFF. The CDR3 nucleotides are TGTGCCAGCAGCGGAGGGGAGCAGAAGCAGTTCTTC.

The rearrangement links TRBV7-2 to TRBJ2-5; no clear D. The V and J ends lost 3 bases and 4 bases respectively, with 15 bases between them. Looked up from germline, CDR1 is SGHTA and CDR2 is FQGNSA. CDR3 length: 15 amino acids. The CDR3 coding sequence is TGTGCCAGCAGCTTGGGGTCCCTCTCAGGAGAGACCCAGTACTTC. It specifies CASSLGSLSGETQYF.

This chain joins TRBV6-5 and TRBJ1-2; no definite D call. The V end was cut by 4 bases, the J end by 0 bases, with 9 bases between. Germline values: CDR1 MNHEY, CDR2 SVGAGI. This CDR3 comprises 14 residues. The DNA for the CDR3 is TGTGCCAGCAGTTTTGACGGAGCTAACTATGGCTACACCTTC. As protein: CASSFDGANYGYTF.